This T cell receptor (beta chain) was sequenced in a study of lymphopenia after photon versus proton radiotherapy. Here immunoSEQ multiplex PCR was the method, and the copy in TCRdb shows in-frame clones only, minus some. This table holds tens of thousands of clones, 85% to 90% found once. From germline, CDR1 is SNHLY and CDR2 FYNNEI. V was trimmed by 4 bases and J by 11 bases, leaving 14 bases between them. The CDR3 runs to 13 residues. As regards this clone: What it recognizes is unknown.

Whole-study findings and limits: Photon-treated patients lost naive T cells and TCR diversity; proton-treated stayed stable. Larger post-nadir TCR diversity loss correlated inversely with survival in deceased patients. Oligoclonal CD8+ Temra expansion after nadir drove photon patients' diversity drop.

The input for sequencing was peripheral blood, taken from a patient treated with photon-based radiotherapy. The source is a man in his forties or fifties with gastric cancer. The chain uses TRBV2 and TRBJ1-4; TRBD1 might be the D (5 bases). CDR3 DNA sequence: TGTGCCAGCAGTGGGTTACGGGGGGAGAAACTGTTTTTT. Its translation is CASSGLRGEKLFF. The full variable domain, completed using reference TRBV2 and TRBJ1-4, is EPEVTQTPSHQVTQMGQEVILRCVPISNHLYFYWYRQILGQKVEFLVSFYNNEISEKSEIFDDQFSVERPDGSNFTLKIRSTKLEDSAMYFCASSGLRGEKLFFGSGTQLSVL.